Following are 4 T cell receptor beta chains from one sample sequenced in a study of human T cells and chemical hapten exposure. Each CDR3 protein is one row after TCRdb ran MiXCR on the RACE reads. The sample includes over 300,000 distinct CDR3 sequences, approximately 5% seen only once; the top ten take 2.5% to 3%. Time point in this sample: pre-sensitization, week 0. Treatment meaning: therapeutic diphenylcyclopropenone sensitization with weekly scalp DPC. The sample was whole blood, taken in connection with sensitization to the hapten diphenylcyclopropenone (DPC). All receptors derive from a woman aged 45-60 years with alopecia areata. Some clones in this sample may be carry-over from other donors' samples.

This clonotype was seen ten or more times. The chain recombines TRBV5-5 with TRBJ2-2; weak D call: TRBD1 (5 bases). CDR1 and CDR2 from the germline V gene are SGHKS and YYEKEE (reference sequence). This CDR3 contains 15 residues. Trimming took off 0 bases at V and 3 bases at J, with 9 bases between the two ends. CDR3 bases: TGTGCCAGCAGCTTGGGGGGCCTGGACACCGGGGAGCTGTTTTTT. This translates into CASSLGGLDTGELFF.

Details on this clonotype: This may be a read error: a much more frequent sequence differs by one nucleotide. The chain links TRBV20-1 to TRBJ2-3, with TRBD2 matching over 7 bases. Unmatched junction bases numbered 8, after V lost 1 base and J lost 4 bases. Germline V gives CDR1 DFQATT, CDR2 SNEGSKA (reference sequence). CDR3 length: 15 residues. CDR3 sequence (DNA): TGCAGTGCTAGAGGAGCTAGCGGCAACCCAGATACGCAGTATTTT. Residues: CSARGASGNPDTQYF.

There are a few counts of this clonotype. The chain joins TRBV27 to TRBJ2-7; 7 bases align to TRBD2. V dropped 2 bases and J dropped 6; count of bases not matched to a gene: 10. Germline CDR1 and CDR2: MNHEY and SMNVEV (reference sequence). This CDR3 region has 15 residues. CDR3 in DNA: TGTGCCAGCAGTTTAGTTGGCGGGGGACCGCCCGAGCAGTACTTC. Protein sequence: CASSLVGGGPPEQYF.

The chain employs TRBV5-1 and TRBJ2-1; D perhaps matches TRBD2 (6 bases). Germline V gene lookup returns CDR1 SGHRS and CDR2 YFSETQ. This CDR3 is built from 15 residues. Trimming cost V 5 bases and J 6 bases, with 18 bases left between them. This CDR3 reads CASRSGSNYPNEQFF. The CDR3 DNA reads TGCGCCAGCAGGAGCGGGTCCAATTACCCCAATGAGCAGTTCTTC.